The 5 T cell receptor beta chains below come from one sample, sequenced in a study of blood T cell repertoires in COVID-19. Assay used: immunoSEQ multiplex PCR; TCRdb lists only in-frame clones, some missing. The profile covers approximately 300,000 clones, with just under 90% appearing a single time and 6.3% taken by the ten largest. Sequenced sample: peripheral blood. These receptor sequences come from a woman in her fifties or sixties with COVID-19, enrolled during active disease.

The chain couples TRBV21-1 to TRBJ2-7; the table's D call of TRBD1 was not tested on the DNA. TRBV21-1 is listed as a pseudogene. CDR3 length: 14 residues. The CDR3 sequence: CASWWDRDPYEQYF. The CDR3 DNA follows: TGTGCCAGCTGGTGGGACAGGGACCCCTACGAGCAGTACTTC.

This chain links TRBV3-1 (or the pseudogene TRBV3-2) with TRBJ1-1; D not certain. V lost 3 bases and J 8 bases, leaving 7 bases between the germline ends. Per germline, CDR1 LGHDT and CDR2 YNNKEL (reference sequence). The CDR3 extends over 11 amino acids. Here the CDR3 reads CASSQGPEAFF. The CDR3 coding sequence is TGTGCCAGCAGCCAGGGCCCCGAAGCTTTCTTT.

The chain combines TRBV4-2 with TRBJ2-2, with 7 bases fitting TRBD2. This CDR3 has 19 amino acids. The junction had 13 bases not matched to a gene; V was cut back by 2 bases and J by 1 base. In germline, CDR1 is LGHNA, CDR2 YNFKEQ. The CDR3 sequence: CASSQYGPAGTKNTGELFF. CDR3 DNA sequence: TGTGCCAGCAGCCAATACGGTCCTGCCGGGACTAAGAACACCGGGGAGCTGTTTTTT.

V and J are TRBV5-5 and TRBJ2-1; 15 nucleotides line up with TRBD2. The J segment lost 5 bases and the V segment lost 4 bases, leaving 10 bases of the junction unmatched. The CDR3 is made up of 18 amino acids. Germline lookup yields CDR1 SGHKS and CDR2 YYEKEE (reference sequence). The CDR3 coding sequence is TGTGCCAGCAGCCCGCGGACTAGCGGGAGGGCCATAGACAATGAGCAGTTCTTC. As protein: CASSPRTSGRAIDNEQFF.

The chain recombines TRBV9 with TRBJ2-2, with a weak D call TRBD2 (5 bases). The germline CDR1 and CDR2 sequences are SGDLS and YYNGEE. The CDR3 totals 17 residues. The V gene lost 4 bases and the J gene lost 0 bases, with 16 bases spanning the gap. For the CDR3, the DNA is TGTGCCAGCAGCCTTCAACCGGGTAGCGCGAACACCGGGGAGCTGTTTTTT. This encodes CASSLQPGSANTGELFF.